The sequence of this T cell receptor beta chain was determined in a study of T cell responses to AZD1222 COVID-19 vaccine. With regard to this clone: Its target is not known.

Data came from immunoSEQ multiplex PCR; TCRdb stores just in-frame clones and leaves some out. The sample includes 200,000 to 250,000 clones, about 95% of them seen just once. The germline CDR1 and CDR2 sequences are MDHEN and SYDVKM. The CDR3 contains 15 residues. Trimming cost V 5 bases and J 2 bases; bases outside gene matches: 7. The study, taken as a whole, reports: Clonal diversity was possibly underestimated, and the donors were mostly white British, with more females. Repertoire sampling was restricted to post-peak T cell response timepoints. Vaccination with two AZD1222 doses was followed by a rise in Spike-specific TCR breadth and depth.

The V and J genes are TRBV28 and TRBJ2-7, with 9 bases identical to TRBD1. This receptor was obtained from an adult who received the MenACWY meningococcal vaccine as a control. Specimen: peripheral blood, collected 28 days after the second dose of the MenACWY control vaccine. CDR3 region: CASSLPGQGTYEQYF. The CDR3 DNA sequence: TGTGCCAGCAGTCTCCCGGGACAGGGAACCTACGAGCAGTACTTC. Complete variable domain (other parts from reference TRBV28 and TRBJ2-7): DVKVTQSSRYLVKRTGEKVFLECVQDMDHENMFWYRQDPGLGLRLIYFSYDVKMKEKGDIPEGYSVSREKKERFSLILESASTNQTSMYLCASSLPGQGTYEQYFGPGTRLTVT.